A single sample is the source of the 12 T cell receptor beta chains below, sequenced in a study of blood T cells in healthy people across ages. For the second PCR, which ran for about 7 to 11 cycles, a sample-barcoded 5' primer and a J-beta primer mix were used. MiXCR was run by TCRdb on the 5' RACE reads, yielding one entry per CDR3 protein. The sample lists about 1 million distinct CDR3 sequences, 45% seen once, with under 20% in the top ten. The sequenced material came from blood. Receptors were obtained from a woman in her sixties in good health.

The CDR3 spells CASSLSRDMELYEQYF. CDR3 coding DNA: TGTGCCAGCAGTTTATCCCGGGACATGGAACTCTACGAGCAGTACTTC. This sequence joins TRBV27 and TRBJ2-7, with D tentatively TRBD1 (6 bases). The germline CDR1 and CDR2 sequences are MNHEY and SMNVEV (reference sequence). CDR3 length equals 16 residues. The ends were cut back, 0 bases at V and 3 bases at J, with 15 bases in the middle.

This sequence joins TRBV2 and TRBJ2-3, with D possibly being TRBD1 or TRBD2 (5 bases each). V was shortened by 6 bases and J by 2 bases, with 15 bases between the two germline ends. Germline loops: CDR1 SNHLY, CDR2 FYNNEI. The CDR3 has 15 amino acids. The CDR3: CASSAGTANTDTQYF. For the CDR3, the DNA is TGTGCCAGCAGCGCTGGGACGGCTAACACAGATACGCAGTATTTT.

This clonotype has a single count. One junction end disagrees with the germline gene, perhaps due to a read error. This chain uses TRBV7-3 with TRBJ2-6, with D possibly called TRBD1 or TRBD2 (5 bases each). In germline, CDR1 is SGHTA, CDR2 FQGTGA. This CDR3 has 20 amino acids. CDR3 loop: CASSPKPQGRGYSGANVLTF. The CDR3 coding sequence is TGTGCCAGCAGCCCTAAGCCCCAGGGTCGGGGATACTCTGGAGCCAACGTCCTGACTTTC.

This clonotype has only one observation. The chain links TRBV6-6 to TRBJ2-1; D unresolved. V was pared by 1 base and J by 6 bases, with 16 bases between. This CDR3 contains 16 residues. CDR1 is MNHNY and CDR2 is SVGAGI in the germline V gene (reference sequence). The CDR3 nucleotides read TGTGCCAGCAGTTACTTTAAGGAGCCGGGTATCAATGAGCAGTTCTTC. Its translation is CASSYFKEPGINEQFF.

In its sample, this clonotype was seen a few times. The chain combines TRBV20-1 with TRBJ1-2; D is unresolved. The CDR3 has 10 amino acids. The germline CDR1 and CDR2 sequences are DFQATT and SNEGSKA (reference sequence). V was pared by 5 bases and J by 4 bases, with 5 bases between. The CDR3 protein is CSALAYGYTF. The CDR3 coding sequence is TGCAGTGCTTTGGCCTATGGCTACACCTTC.

The rearrangement joins TRBV7-7 to TRBJ2-1, with D possibly being TRBD1 (5 bases). With 1 base removed from V and 10 bases from J, the gap between germline ends came to 14 bases. The germline V gene encodes CDR1 SSHAT and CDR2 FNYEAQ (reference sequence). The CDR3 spans 14 residues. The CDR3 sequence is CASSLGTLPGEQFF. For the CDR3, the DNA is TGTGCCAGCAGCTTAGGGACCTTACCAGGGGAGCAGTTCTTC.

V usage is TRBV27 and J usage is TRBJ2-7, with 15 nucleotides matching TRBD2. The junction had 11 bases not matched to a gene; V was cut back by 5 bases and J by 0 bases. Germline CDR1 and CDR2: MNHEY and SMNVEV (reference sequence). The CDR3 runs 19 residues. The DNA for the CDR3 is TGTGCCAGCAGTCCCCGATCCGGGACTAGCGGGAGGAACTCCTACGAGCAGTACTTC. It translates to CASSPRSGTSGRNSYEQYF.

As regards this clonotype: Sequence at one end of the junction differs from germline and may be a read error. The V call is TRBV6-6, the J call TRBJ1-2; D call uncertain. CDR3 length: 16 residues. Germline CDR1 and CDR2: MNHNY and SVGAGI (reference sequence). The CDR3, as DNA: TGTGCCAGCAGTTACTCAATAGGAGCAGAAGGAGATGGCTGCACCTTC. This encodes CASSYSIGAEGDGCTF.

V is TRBV28 and J is TRBJ2-2; 7 bases agree with TRBD1. The CDR3 is 14 residues long. V dropped 5 bases and J dropped 5; count of bases not matched to a gene: 5. Germline CDR1 and CDR2: MDHEN and SYDVKM. The CDR3 coding sequence is TGTGCCAGCAGTAGGGACAGAGAGACCGGGGAGCTGTTTTTT. Translated, it gives CASSRDRETGELFF.

This clonotype was counted between two and nine times. DNA of the CDR3: TGTGCCAGCATTGGAGGAGGATACGAGCAGTACTTC. It specifies CASIGGGYEQYF. The chain combines TRBV6-1 with TRBJ2-7, with TRBD2 as a possible D gene (5 bases). Trimming removed 7 bases from V and 4 bases from J, with 11 bases in between. Germline loops: CDR1 MNHNS, CDR2 SASEGT. The CDR3 totals 12 residues.

This clonotype showed up just once. The chain is built from TRBV18 and TRBJ2-5; no definite D call. This CDR3 is 14 amino acids long. Germline assignment: CDR1 KGHSH and CDR2 LQKENI. V dropped 6 bases and J dropped 3 bases, with 14 bases sitting between them. The DNA of the CDR3 is TGTGCCAGCTCCGTAATCTCCGTAGAAGAGACCCAGTACTTC. Amino acids: CASSVISVEETQYF.

This clonotype was recorded a few times. V gene TRBV7-9 combines with J gene TRBJ2-1, with 11 bases matching TRBD2. V lost 4 bases, J lost 7 bases, and 9 bases stayed unmatched. The CDR3 has 16 amino acids. The V gene's germline CDR1 is SEHNR and CDR2 FQNEAQ (reference sequence). The chain's CDR3 is CASSSRLGLAVNEQFF. The DNA of the CDR3 is TGTGCCAGCAGCTCCCGACTGGGACTAGCGGTGAATGAGCAGTTCTTC.